This T cell receptor (beta chain) originates from a study of blood T cell repertoires in COVID-19. Overall study context: Acute and convalescent COVID-19 specimens originated in the United States, Italy and Spain. Sample material is recorded as cDNA or gDNA derived from T cells, B-cell-depleted T cells, or PBMCs.

CDR1 is SNHLY and CDR2 is FYNNEI in the germline V gene. This CDR3 contains 16 residues. Trimming shortened V by 3 bases and J by 1 base, and 12 bases separated the two germline ends. Methods used by the authors: It was from reference gene primer amplification that nucleated cell counts were estimated. Profiling relied on immunoSEQ multiplex PCR, and the TCRdb table lists in-frame clones only, not all of them. V and J calls and clone size are copied from that table; D and trimming were computed from the DNA. This sample has 95,000 to 100,000 clones, with 92% found just once. The origin of this receptor is a man aged 50 to 59 with active COVID-19. The rearrangement links TRBV2 to TRBJ1-4; D unresolved. The sample comprised peripheral blood. The CDR3 loop reads CASSEGLRITNEKLFF. For the CDR3, the DNA is TGTGCCAGCAGTGAGGGCTTAAGAATAACTAATGAAAAACTGTTTTTT.